The entry that follows covers one T cell receptor (beta chain) sequence. The antigen remains unidentified. Antigen-specific CD4+ T cell clonotypes were called by their expansion after viral peptide-pool culture in ViraFEST. Culture proceeded for about 11 days, and CD4+ T cells were then isolated. Vaccine administered to participants consisted of two doses of either BNT162b2 or mRNA-1273. The healthy vaccine recipients, who had no prior SARS-CoV-2 infection, showed negative nucleocapsid antibodies. Cells had half their medium changed to IL-2 medium on days 3 and 7. These data are taken from a study of vaccination effects on CD4 cells after COVID-19. Study details: A median of 72 days separated the second dose and sampling.

Whole-study findings and limits: Marked clonal contraction was seen late after vaccination (in both infection- and vaccine-induced clones).

The germline gives CDR1 PRHDT, CDR2 FYEKMQ (reference sequence). V lost 6 bases and J 2 bases, leaving 11 bases between the germline ends. The CDR3 has 14 residues. Assay: immunoSEQ multiplex PCR; the TCRdb copy retains only in-frame clones and omits some. The sample carries 50,000 to 65,000 clones, 73% recorded once. The source material was CD4+ T cells from PBMCs cultured with HCoV-229E spike peptides, sampled after COVID-19 vaccination. The chain combines TRBV13 with TRBJ1-5; tentative D call: TRBD1 (6 bases). The TCR sequence derives from a human donor who received a COVID-19 vaccine. The CDR3 is CASRRRQGNQPQHF. Written as DNA, the CDR3 is TGTGCCAGCAGACGTAGACAGGGCAATCAGCCCCAGCATTTT.